The 3 T cell receptor beta chains below come from one sample, sequenced in a study of a mutant IDH1 vaccine in newly diagnosed glioma. Method: immunoSEQ multiplex PCR; TCRdb's copy keeps in-frame clones and lacks some. The sample has some 15,000 clones; roughly 96% are singletons. Time point denoted: baseline, week 1 (first vaccination visit). Stated treatment: pre-vaccination baseline after standard-of-care therapy. The source material was peripheral blood mononuclear cells (PBMCs), sampled from a glioma patient treated with radiotherapy, temozolomide or both. The source of these receptors is a woman between 18 and 30 years old with glioma. Some clones in this sample may be carry-over from other donors' samples.

This clone was seen a single time. This sequence joins TRBV11-2 and TRBJ2-7; the match to TRBD2 covers 13 bases. The CDR3 runs to 14 residues. V trimming: 3 bases; J trimming: 9 bases; junction bases outside the gene matches: 5. Germline-derived CDR1 and CDR2 are SGHAT and FQNNGV. CDR3 loop: CASSFGTSGEGQYF. CDR3 DNA: TGTGCCAGCAGCTTTGGGACTAGCGGGGAGGGGCAGTACTTC.

Only one count was recorded for this clone. This chain links TRBV27 with TRBJ1-6; D may be TRBD1 (6 bases). The CDR3 consists of 16 residues. Germline CDR1 is MNHEY and CDR2 is SMNVEV (reference sequence). V shed 0 bases and J shed 6 bases, with 12 bases lying between them. As DNA, the CDR3 is TGTGCCAGCAGTTTATCGGCAGGGGCCCCTAATTCACCCCTCCACTTT. Encoded protein: CASSLSAGAPNSPLHF.

The J gene is TRBJ2-5, the V gene TRBV5-1; D uncertain. The CDR3 covers 14 residues. Per germline, CDR1 SGHRS and CDR2 YFSETQ. Trimming took off 4 bases at V and 4 bases at J, with 14 bases between the two ends. The CDR3 protein is CASSPLSGAETQYF. The CDR3 region has the DNA TGCGCCAGCAGCCCCCTTTCGGGCGCAGAGACCCAGTACTTC.